The 19 T cell receptor beta chains reported below all come from one sample, sequenced in a study of T cells in Graves' hyperthyroidism and ophthalmopathy. The CDR3 regions of TCR beta were amplified from RNA transcripts. The HTBI primer set was used in a first-round RT-PCR of the TCR CDR3. TCRdb processed the multiplex PCR reads anew with MiXCR; each CDR3 protein has one entry. The sample includes roughly 660,000 distinct CDR3 sequences, approximately 15% of them seen just once. Sequences were obtained from blood. The receptors stem from a man aged 50-60 years with Graves' hyperthyroidism.

The chain uses TRBV9 and TRBJ1-1; D is undetermined. CDR1 and CDR2 from the germline V gene are SGDLS and YYNGEE. Trimming stripped 0 bases from V and 6 bases from J, with 18 bases between. CDR3 length: 16 residues. The CDR3 sequence: CASSVVDLGDGPEAFF. As DNA, the CDR3 is TGTGCCAGCAGCGTAGTGGATCTCGGAGATGGGCCTGAAGCTTTCTTT.

The chain combines TRBV12-3 or TRBV12-4 with TRBJ1-1; 7 nucleotides agree with TRBD1. With 2 bases clipped from V and 4 bases from J, the junction kept 4 bases outside the gene matches. The length of the CDR3 is 14 residues. CDR3 DNA: TGTGCCAGCAGTTTACTTACAGGGGCCACTGAAGCTTTCTTT. Translation: CASSLLTGATEAFF.

The sample holds a few counts of this clonotype. The chain has TRBV20-1 and TRBJ2-1; 9 positions match TRBD2. The CDR3 totals 13 residues. V lost 5 bases and J lost 9; bases outside the gene matches: 8. Germline CDR1 and CDR2: DFQATT and SNEGSKA (reference sequence). In nucleotides, the CDR3 is TGCAGTGCTTTTAGCGGGAGAAGTACTGAGCAGTTCTTC. This sequence encodes CSAFSGRSTEQFF.

This clonotype has a count of ten or more. The chain is built from TRBV20-1 and TRBJ2-5; D call uncertain. This CDR3 has 10 amino acids. Trimming shortened V by 0 bases and J by 4 bases, and 0 bases separated the two germline ends. Germline loops: CDR1 DFQATT, CDR2 SNEGSKA (reference sequence). The CDR3 nucleotides are TGCAGTGCTAGAGAAGAGACCCAGTACTTC. As protein: CSAREETQYF.

This clonotype was observed a few times. V gene TRBV27 combines with J gene TRBJ2-7, with D possibly matching TRBD2 (6 bases). CDR3 length equals 15 residues. CDR1 is MNHEY and CDR2 is SMNVEV in the germline V gene (reference sequence). V was trimmed by 1 base and J by 9 bases, leaving 19 bases between them. This chain's CDR3 is CASSLLGTSAGGQYF. The CDR3 coding sequence is TGTGCCAGCAGTTTATTGGGGACCTCAGCGGGTGGGCAGTACTTC.

The rearrangement joins TRBV24-1 to TRBJ2-1, with TRBD2 as a possible D gene (5 bases). The CDR3 length is 15 residues. V lost 9 bases, J lost 1 base, and 15 bases lay in between. Germline CDR1 KGHDR, CDR2 SFDVKD. The DNA for the CDR3 is TGTGCCACCGGAAGCCAGACTACATCCTACAATGAGCAGTTCTTC. Protein sequence: CATGSQTTSYNEQFF.

This clonotype was recorded a few times. This chain links TRBV2 with TRBJ2-1; tentative D call: TRBD1 (6 bases). Trimming left V 5 bases short and J 3 bases short, with 11 bases between. This CDR3 spans 14 amino acids. CDR1 SNHLY and CDR2 FYNNEI come from the germline V gene. CDR3 protein: CASSQEQGYNEQFF. Written as DNA, the CDR3 is TGTGCCAGCAGTCAAGAACAGGGCTACAATGAGCAGTTCTTC.

This clonotype was seen repeatedly, ten times or more. This chain connects TRBV7-3 to TRBJ1-1; D is undetermined. With 0 bases removed from V and 0 bases from J, the gap between germline ends came to 8 bases. This CDR3 has 15 residues. Germline CDR1 SGHTA, CDR2 FQGTGA. This CDR3 is CASSLTHSMNTEAFF. The CDR3 DNA reads TGTGCCAGCAGCTTAACTCACAGCATGAACACTGAAGCTTTCTTT. The full variable domain, with the rest looked up from reference TRBV7-3 and TRBJ1-1, is GAGVSQTPSNKVTEKGKYVELRCDPISGHTALYWYRQSLGQGPEFLIYFQGTGAADDSGLPNDRFFAVRPEGSVSTLKIQRTERGDSAVYLCASSLTHSMNTEAFFGQGTRLTVV.

This clonotype was observed a few times. V is TRBV29-1 and J is TRBJ1-1; D unresolved. V lost 5 bases and J 0 bases, leaving 10 bases between the germline ends. Germline V gene sequence: CDR1 SQVTM, CDR2 ANQGSEA. The length of the CDR3 is 13 residues. The CDR3 sequence is CSVSRRLNTEAFF. The CDR3 nucleotides read TGCAGCGTTTCACGTAGGCTGAACACTGAAGCTTTCTTT.

This clonotype has just a few counts. This rearrangement joins TRBV13 to TRBJ2-2, with a tentative D call TRBD2 (6 bases). The CDR3 covers 14 residues. Germline loops: CDR1 PRHDT, CDR2 FYEKMQ (reference sequence). The V and J ends lost 5 bases and 1 base respectively, with 8 bases between them. The CDR3 sequence: CASSRGLNTGELFF. CDR3 nucleotides: TGTGCCAGCAGCCGGGGACTGAACACCGGGGAGCTGTTTTTT.

This clonotype has a count of ten or more. The chain carries TRBV6-5 and TRBJ1-1; TRBD1 aligns across 7 bases. The CDR3 spans 17 residues. The germline V gene has CDR1 MNHEY and CDR2 SVGAGI. V shed 2 bases, J shed 0 bases, and the junction held 9 bases outside the gene matches. CDR3 DNA: TGTGCCAGCAGTTACCTTCTAGGGGGCAGGATGAACACTGAAGCTTTCTTT. It is translated as CASSYLLGGRMNTEAFF.

Turning to this clonotype: This may arise from a read error, as a much more abundant clone is one base away. The CDR3 loop reads CASSVGGRPYGQYF. Written as DNA, the CDR3 is TGTGCCAGCAGTGTCGGGGGGAGACCCTACGGGCAGTACTTC. The rearrangement joins TRBV6-2 or TRBV6-3 to TRBJ2-7; 7 positions agree with TRBD2. The CDR3 length is 14 residues. Germline V CDR1 and CDR2: MNHEY, SVGEGT.

This clonotype has a count of ten or more. The chain joins TRBV30 to TRBJ1-6; D not resolved. CDR1 GTSNPN and CDR2 SVGIG come from the germline V gene (reference sequence). Deletions cut 2 bases from V and 4 bases from J, with 6 bases between. The length of the CDR3 is 13 residues. CDR3 region: CAWSNDYNSPLHF. The CDR3, as DNA: TGTGCCTGGAGTAACGATTATAATTCACCCCTCCACTTT. The variable domain in full, completed from reference TRBV30 and TRBJ1-6, reads SQTIHQWPATLVQPVGSPLSLECTVEGTSNPNLYWYRQAAGRGLQLLFYSVGIGQISSEVPQNLSASRPQDRQFILSSKKLLLSDSGFYLCAWSNDYNSPLHFGNGTRLTVT.

In its sample, this clonotype was seen many times. The CDR3 protein is CASSDGIGELFF. The CDR3 DNA reads as TGTGCCAGCAGTGACGGGATCGGGGAGCTGTTTTTT. This rearrangement joins TRBV6-4 to TRBJ2-2, with unresolved D. The V end was cut by 2 bases, the J end by 7 bases, with 5 bases between. The germline V gene encodes CDR1 MRHNA and CDR2 SNTAGT. This CDR3 has 12 amino acids.

This clonotype was seen repeatedly, ten times or more. The rearrangement joins TRBV28 to TRBJ1-5; the match to TRBD1 covers 9 bases. V trimming: 4 bases; J trimming: 0 bases; junction bases outside the gene matches: 4. The CDR3 contains 16 residues. Germline V lookup: CDR1 MDHEN, CDR2 SYDVKM. The CDR3 sequence: CASSSRQGVSNQPQHF. CDR3 in DNA: TGTGCCAGCAGTTCGCGACAGGGGGTTAGCAATCAGCCCCAGCATTTT.

The V call is TRBV9, the J call TRBJ2-3; D is unclear. Trimming removed 0 bases at V and 2 bases at J, with 13 bases between. CDR3 length: 16 residues. Germline lookup yields CDR1 SGDLS and CDR2 YYNGEE. For the CDR3, the DNA is TGTGCCAGCAGCGTAGGGCTCCCCTCATCCACAGATACGCAGTATTTT. Its translation: CASSVGLPSSTDTQYF.

On this clonotype itself: This could be a read error, since a much larger clone is one nucleotide away. The V and J genes are TRBV28 and TRBJ1-1; possibly TRBD1 for D (5 bases). Germline V gives CDR1 MDHEN, CDR2 SYDVKM. This CDR3 contains 15 residues. The CDR3 DNA sequence: TGTGCCAGCAGTTTACCCACAGGAATGAACACTGAAGCTCTCTTT. This translates into CASSLPTGMNTEALF.

This clonotype was found a few times. CDR3 amino acids: CASSLNSYSNQPQHF. The DNA for the CDR3 is TGTGCCAGCAGCTTAAACAGTTATAGCAATCAGCCCCAGCATTTT. The rearrangement joins TRBV7-2 to TRBJ1-5; no clear D. V dropped 2 bases and J dropped 0 bases, with 8 bases sitting between them. This CDR3 contains 15 residues. CDR1 and CDR2 from the germline V gene are SGHTA and FQGNSA.

The table lists this clonotype with many counts. The junction does not match germline at one end; this may be a read error. V and J are TRBV10-3 and TRBJ2-7, with 9 positions matching TRBD2. Per germline, CDR1 ENHRY and CDR2 SYGVKD. This CDR3 spans 18 amino acids. The DNA of the CDR3 is TGTGCCATCAGTGAGTCAGGCGGGAGGGGCCCTCGTTCCTACGAGCAGTGCTTC. It yields the protein CAISESGGRGPRSYEQCF.